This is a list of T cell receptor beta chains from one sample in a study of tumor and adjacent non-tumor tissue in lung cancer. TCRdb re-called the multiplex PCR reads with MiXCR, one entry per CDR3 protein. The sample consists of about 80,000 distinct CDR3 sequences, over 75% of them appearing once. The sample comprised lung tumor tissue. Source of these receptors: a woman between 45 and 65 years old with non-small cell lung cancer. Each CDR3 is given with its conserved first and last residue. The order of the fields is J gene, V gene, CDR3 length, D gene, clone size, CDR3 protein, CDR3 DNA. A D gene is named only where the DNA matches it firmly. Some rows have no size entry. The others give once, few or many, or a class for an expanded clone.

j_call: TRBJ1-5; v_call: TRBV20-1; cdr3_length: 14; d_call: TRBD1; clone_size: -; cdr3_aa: CSVRDDRDVQSQHF; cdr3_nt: TGCAGTGTTAGAGACGACAGGGACGTTCAGTCCCAGCATTTT
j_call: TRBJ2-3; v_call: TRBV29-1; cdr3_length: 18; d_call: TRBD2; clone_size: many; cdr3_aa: CSVEVQGLAGGGGDTQYF; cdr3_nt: TGCAGCGTTGAAGTCCAAGGACTAGCGGGAGGGGGAGGGGATACGCAGTATTTT
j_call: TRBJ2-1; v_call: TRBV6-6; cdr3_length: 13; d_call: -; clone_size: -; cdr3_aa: CASSQTLLSEQFF; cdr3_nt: TGTGCCAGCAGCCAGACTCTTCTGAGTGAGCAGTTCTTC
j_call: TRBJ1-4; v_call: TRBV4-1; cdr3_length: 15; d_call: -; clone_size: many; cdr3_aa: CASSLIQGSNEKLFF; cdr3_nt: TGCGCCAGCAGCCTTATACAGGGCTCCAATGAAAAACTGTTTTTT
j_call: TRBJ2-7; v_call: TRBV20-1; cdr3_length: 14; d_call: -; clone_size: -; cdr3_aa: CGARDGAGSYEKYF; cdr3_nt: TGCGGTGCTAGAGATGGGGCAGGGTCCTACGAGAAGTACTTC
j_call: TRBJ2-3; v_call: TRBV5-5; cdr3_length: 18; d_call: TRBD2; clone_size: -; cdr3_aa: CASSTGLAVSSVTDTQYF; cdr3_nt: TGTGCCAGCAGCACCGGACTAGCGGTATCTAGTGTGACTGATACGCAGTATTTT
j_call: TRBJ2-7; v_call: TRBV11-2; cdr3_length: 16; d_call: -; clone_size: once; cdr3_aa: CASRLGGPAVSDEQYF; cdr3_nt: TGTGCCAGCAGACTAGGAGGACCAGCGGTCTCGGACGAGCAGTACTTC
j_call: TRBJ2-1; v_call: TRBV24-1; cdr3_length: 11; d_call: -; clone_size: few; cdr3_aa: CTTSGTWRWIF; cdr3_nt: TGTACCACCAGTGGGACATGGCGCTGGATCTTC
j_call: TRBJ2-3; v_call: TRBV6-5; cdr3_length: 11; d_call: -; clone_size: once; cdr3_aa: CASSIAGTQYF; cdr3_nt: TGTGCCAGCAGTATAGCAGGTACGCAGTATTTT
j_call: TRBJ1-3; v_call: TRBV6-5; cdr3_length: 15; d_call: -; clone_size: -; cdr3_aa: CASSFTEPIGRTIYF; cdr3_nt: TGTGCCAGCAGTTTTACCGAGCCAATAGGCCGCACCATATATTTT
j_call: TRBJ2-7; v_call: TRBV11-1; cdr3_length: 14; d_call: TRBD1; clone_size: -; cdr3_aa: CANSHWDSSYEQYF; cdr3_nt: TGTGCTAACAGTCACTGGGACAGCTCCTACGAGCAGTATTTC
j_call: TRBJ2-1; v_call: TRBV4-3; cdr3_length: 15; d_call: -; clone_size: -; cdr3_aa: CASNQELAINNEQFF; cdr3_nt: TGCGCCAGCAACCAAGAGCTAGCCATTAACAATGAGCAGTTCTTC
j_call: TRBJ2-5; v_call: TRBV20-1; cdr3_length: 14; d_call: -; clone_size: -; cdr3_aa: CSARTGSGYETQHF; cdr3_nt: TGCAGTGCTAGAACCGGGTCAGGGTACGAGACCCAGCACTTC
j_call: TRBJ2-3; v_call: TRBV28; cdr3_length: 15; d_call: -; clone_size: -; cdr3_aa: CASTPPSGITDTQYF; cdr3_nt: TGTGCTAGCACTCCTCCGTCCGGGATCACAGATACGCAGTATTTT
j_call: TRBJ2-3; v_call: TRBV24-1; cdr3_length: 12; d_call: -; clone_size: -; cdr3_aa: CATNGNTDMQYF; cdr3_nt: TGTGCCACCAATGGAAACACAGATATGCAGTATTTT
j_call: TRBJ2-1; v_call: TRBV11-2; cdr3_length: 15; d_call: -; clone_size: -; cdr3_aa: CASNIGGGGYNEQFF; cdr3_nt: TGTGCCAGCAATATAGGGGGAGGAGGCTACAATGAACAGTTCTTC
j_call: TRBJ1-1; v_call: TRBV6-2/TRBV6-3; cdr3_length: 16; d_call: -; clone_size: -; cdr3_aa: CASSYALSPRGTETFF; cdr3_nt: TGTGCCAGTAGTTACGCCCTGAGTCCGAGAGGGACTGAAACTTTCTTT
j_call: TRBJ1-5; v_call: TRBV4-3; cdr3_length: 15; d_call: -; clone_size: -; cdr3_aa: CTSSPRNDGYQPQHF; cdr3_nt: TGTACCAGTAGCCCCAGGAACGATGGATATCAGCCCCAGCATTTT
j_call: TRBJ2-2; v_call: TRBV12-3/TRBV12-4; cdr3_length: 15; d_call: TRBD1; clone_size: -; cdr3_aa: CASGGQGAVTGKLFF; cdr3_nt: TGTGCCAGCGGTGGACAGGGGGCTGTAACAGGGAAGCTGTTTTTT
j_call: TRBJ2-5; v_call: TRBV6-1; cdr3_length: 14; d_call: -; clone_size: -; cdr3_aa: CASSDGQEYETHYF; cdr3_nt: TGTGCCAGTAGTGATGGGCAGGAGTACGAGACCCATTACTTC
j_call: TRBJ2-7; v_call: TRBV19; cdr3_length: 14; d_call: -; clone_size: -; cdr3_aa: CASSFVYKAYEQYF; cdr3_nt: TGTGCCAGTAGTTTCGTCTACAAAGCCTACGAGCAGTACTTC
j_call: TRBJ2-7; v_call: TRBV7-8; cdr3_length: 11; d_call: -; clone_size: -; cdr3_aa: CASSRNYKQYF; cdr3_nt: TGTGCCAGCAGCCGTAACTACAAGCAATACTTC
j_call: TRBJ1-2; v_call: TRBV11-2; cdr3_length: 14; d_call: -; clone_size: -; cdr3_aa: CVSSLTCINYGYTF; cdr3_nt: TGTGTCAGCAGCTTAACATGTATTAACTATGGCTACACCTTC
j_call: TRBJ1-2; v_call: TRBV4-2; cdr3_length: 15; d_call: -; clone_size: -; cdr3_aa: CASSQDLEGTYGYIF; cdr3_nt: TGTGCCAGCAGTCAAGATCTGGAAGGCACCTATGGCTACATCTTC
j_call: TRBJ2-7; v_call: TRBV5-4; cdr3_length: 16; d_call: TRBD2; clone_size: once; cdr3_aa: CASIPALTSGSLEQYF; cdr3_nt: TGTGCCAGCATCCCCGCCTTGACTAGCGGGAGTCTCGAACAGTACTTC
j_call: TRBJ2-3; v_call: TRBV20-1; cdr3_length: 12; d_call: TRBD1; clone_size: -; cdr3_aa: CSGQGGTNTQYF; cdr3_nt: TGCAGTGGACAGGGGGGCACAAATACGCAATATTTT
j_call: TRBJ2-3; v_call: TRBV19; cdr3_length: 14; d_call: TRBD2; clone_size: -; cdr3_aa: CASKLAGGPDTQYF; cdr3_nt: TGTGCCAGTAAACTAGCGGGAGGCCCAGATACGCAGTATTTT
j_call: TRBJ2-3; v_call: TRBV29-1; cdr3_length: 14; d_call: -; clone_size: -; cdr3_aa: CSPVLQGGPDTQYF; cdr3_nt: TGCAGCCCCGTCCTGCAGGGTGGTCCAGATACGCAGTATTTT
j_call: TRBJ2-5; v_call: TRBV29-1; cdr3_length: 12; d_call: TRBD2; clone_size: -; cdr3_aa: CNVEGGSKTEYF; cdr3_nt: TGCAACGTTGAAGGCGGGAGCAAGACCGAGTACTTC
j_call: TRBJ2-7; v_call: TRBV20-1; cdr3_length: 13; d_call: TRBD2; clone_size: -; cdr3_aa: CSASQRGVYGLYF; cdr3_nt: TGCAGTGCTAGCCAGCGGGGCGTCTACGGGCTGTACTTC
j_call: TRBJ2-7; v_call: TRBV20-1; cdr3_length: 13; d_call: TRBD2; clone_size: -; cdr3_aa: CSGRLAGAREQYF; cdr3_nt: TGCAGTGGGAGACTAGCGGGAGCAAGGGAGCAGTACTTC
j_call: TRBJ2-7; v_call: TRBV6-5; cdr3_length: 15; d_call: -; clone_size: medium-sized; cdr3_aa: CASRPLLRNSYEQYF; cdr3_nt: TGTGCCAGCAGGCCCTTATTGCGGAACTCCTACGAGCAGTACTTC
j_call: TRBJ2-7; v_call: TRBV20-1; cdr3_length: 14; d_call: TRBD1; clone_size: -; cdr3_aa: CSARPMDRGSERYF; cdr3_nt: TGCAGCGCTAGACCAATGGACAGGGGGAGCGAGCGGTACTTC
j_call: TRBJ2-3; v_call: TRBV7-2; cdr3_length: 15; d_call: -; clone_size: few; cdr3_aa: CASSLTGFHTDTQYF; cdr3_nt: TGTGCCAGCAGCTTAACCGGGTTCCACACAGATACGCAGTATTTT
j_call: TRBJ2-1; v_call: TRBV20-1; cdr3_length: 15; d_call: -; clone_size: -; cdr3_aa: CGAKRKLISYNEQFF; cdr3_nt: TGCGGTGCAAAAAGAAAGTTGATCTCCTACAATGAGCAGTTCTTC
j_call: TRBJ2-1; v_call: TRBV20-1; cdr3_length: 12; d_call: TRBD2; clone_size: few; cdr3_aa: CSATPRENEQFF; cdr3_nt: TGCAGTGCTACCCCGCGGGAGAATGAACAGTTCTTC
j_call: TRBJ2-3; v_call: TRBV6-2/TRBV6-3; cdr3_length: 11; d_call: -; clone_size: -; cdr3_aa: CATQATDRQYF; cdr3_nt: TGTGCCACACAGGCTACAGATAGGCAGTATTTT
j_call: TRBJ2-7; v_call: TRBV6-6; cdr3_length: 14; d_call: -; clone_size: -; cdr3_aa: CAGRLTPGGYEQYF; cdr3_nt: TGTGCCGGCAGATTGACCCCTGGAGGTTACGAGCAGTACTTC
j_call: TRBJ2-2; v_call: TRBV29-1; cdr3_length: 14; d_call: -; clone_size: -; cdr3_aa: CSVGGGMYTGELFF; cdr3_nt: TGCAGCGTTGGTGGAGGGATGTACACCGGTGAGCTGTTTTTT
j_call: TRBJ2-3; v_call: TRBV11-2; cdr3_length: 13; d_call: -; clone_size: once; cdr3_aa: CGSCPTASDTQYF; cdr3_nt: TGTGGCAGCTGCCCCACGGCCTCAGATACGCAGTATTTT
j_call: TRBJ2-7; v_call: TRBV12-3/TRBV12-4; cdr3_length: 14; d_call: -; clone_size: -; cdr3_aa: CACSFSIGLVEQYF; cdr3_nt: TGTGCCTGCAGTTTTTCGATAGGTCTGGTGGAGCAGTACTTC
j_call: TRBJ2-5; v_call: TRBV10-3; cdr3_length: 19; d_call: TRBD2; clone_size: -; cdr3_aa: CVISESPPTSGRLRETQYF; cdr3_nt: TGTGTCATCAGTGAGTCCCCCCCCACTAGCGGGAGACTTCGAGAGACCCAGTACTTC
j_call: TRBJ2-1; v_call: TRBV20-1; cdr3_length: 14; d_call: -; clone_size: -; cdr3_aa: CSASFGGDFNEQFF; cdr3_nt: TGCAGTGCTAGCTTCGGGGGAGACTTCAATGAGCAATTCTTC
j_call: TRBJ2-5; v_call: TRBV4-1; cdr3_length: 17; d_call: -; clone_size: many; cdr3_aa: CASSQDRSSQGGETQYF; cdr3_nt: TGCGCCAGCAGCCAAGATAGGAGTAGTCAGGGCGGAGAGACCCAGTACTTC
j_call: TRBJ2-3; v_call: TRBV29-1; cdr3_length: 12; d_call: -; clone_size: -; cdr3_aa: CSVDLWAETQYF; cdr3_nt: TGTAGCGTTGACCTGTGGGCAGAAACGCAGTATTTT
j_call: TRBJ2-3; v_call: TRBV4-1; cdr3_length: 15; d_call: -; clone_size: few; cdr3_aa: CASGQSERPADTQYF; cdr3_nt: TGTGCCAGCGGCCAGTCGGAACGGCCCGCGGATACGCAGTATTTT
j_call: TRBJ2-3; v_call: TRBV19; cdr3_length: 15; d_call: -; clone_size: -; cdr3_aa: CASSSGAPGTDTQYF; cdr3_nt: TGTGCCAGTAGTAGCGGGGCTCCCGGCACAGATACGCAGTATTTT
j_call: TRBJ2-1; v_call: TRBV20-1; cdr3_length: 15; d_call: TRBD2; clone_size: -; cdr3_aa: CNARGIAGGLSEQFF; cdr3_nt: TGTAATGCTAGAGGCATAGCGGGAGGGCTCAGTGAGCAGTTCTTC
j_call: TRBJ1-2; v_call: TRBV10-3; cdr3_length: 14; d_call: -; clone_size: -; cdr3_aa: CATSESGINYGYTF; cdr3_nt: TGTGCCACCAGTGAATCAGGGATTAACTATGGCTACACCTTC
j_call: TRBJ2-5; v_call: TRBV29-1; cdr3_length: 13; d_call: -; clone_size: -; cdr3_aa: CSIAGAGLETHYF; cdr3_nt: TGCAGTATTGCGGGCGCCGGTTTGGAGACCCACTACTTC
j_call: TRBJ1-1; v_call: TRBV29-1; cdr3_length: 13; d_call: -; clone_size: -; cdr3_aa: CSIRQQLNTEAFF; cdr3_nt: TGCAGCATTCGACAGCAACTGAACACTGAAGCTTTCTTT
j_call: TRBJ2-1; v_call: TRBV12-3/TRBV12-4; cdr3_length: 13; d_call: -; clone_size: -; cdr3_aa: CPSSSFGSNEQFF; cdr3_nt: TGTCCCAGCAGTTCCTTTGGATCCAATGAGCAGTTCTTC
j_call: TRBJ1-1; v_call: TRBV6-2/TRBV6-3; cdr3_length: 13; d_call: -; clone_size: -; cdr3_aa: CASSYHDTEEAFF; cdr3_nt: TGTGCTAGCAGTTACCACGACACGGAGGAAGCTTTCTTT
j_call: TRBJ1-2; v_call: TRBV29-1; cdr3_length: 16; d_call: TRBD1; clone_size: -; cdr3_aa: CSVEGWDRRDLYGYTF; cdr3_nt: TGCAGCGTTGAAGGTTGGGACAGGAGGGACCTCTATGGCTATACCTTC
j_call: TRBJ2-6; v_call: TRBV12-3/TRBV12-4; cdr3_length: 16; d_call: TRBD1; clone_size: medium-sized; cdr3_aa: CASRTGGSTGANVLTF; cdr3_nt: TGTGCCAGCAGAACAGGGGGCTCCACTGGGGCCAACGTCCTGACTTTC